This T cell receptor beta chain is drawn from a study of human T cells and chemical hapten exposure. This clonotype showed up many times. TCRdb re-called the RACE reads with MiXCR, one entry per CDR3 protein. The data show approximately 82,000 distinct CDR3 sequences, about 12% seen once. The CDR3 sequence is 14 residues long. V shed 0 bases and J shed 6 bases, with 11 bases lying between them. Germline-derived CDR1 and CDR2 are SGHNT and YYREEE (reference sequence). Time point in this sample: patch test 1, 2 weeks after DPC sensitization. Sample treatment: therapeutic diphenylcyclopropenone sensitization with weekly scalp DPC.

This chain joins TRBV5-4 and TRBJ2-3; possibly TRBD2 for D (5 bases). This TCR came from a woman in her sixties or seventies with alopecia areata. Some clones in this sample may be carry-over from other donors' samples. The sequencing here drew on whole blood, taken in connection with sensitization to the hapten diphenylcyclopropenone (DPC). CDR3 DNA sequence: TGTGCCAGCAGCTTGGCCGAGAGGGTTGATACGCAGTATTTT. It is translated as CASSLAERVDTQYF.